This T cell receptor beta chain was found in a study of cytomegalovirus exposure and HLA in healthy donors. It was with 60 Vbeta and 13 Jbeta primers that the PCR ran. The assay was immunoSEQ multiplex PCR, and TCRdb's table has in-frame clones only and misses some. The sample carries 150,000 to 200,000 clones, roughly 76% recorded once. CDR3 length equals 15 residues. Looked up from germline, CDR1 is SEHNR and CDR2 is FQNEAQ (reference sequence). The V end was cut by 0 bases, the J end by 7 bases, with 13 bases between. Comments on this clone: No antigen is known for it.

Study results and limitations: Most TCR sequences were uncommon, yet certain public TCRs appeared in many donors. Other equally common chains were less clonally expanded than HLA-associated TCR beta chains, a later analysis showed.

The sample was PBMCs. This receptor was taken from a young woman in good health and CMV-seropositive. This chain joins TRBV7-9 and TRBJ2-4, with D possibly being TRBD2 (5 bases). The CDR3 DNA reads TGTGCCAGCAGCTTAGCCCCCGAGGGTGGGAACATTCAGTACTTC. It yields the protein CASSLAPEGGNIQYF.